This T cell receptor beta chain was retrieved from a study of blood T cell repertoires in COVID-19. The CDR3 totals 15 residues. Looked up from germline, CDR1 is MDHEN and CDR2 is SYDVKM. Deletions cut 3 bases from V and 8 bases from J, with 19 bases between. Sequenced by immunoSEQ multiplex PCR; TCRdb stores in-frame clones only, minus some. This repertoire shows some 250,000 clones, 60% to 75% found once; its top ten account for approximately 3.2%. This sequence was found in a woman of 80 years or more with acute or convalescent COVID-19. Material for sequencing was peripheral blood. This sequence joins TRBV28 and TRBJ1-2; D call uncertain. Here the CDR3 reads CASSLGSPMAGGYTF. In nucleotides, the CDR3 is TGTGCCAGCAGTTTGGGCAGTCCTATGGCTGGGGGCTACACCTTC.